The rows below give T cell receptor beta chains drawn from one sample of a study of beta chain features in type 1 diabetes. Libraries were prepared by immunoSEQ multiplex PCR; TCRdb keeps only in-frame clonotypes and omits some of them. This table has 310,000 or so clones, over 12% appearing once. The material sequenced was naive CD4+ T cells from blood. These receptors were taken from a man between 18 and 35 years old with type 1 diabetes. Each CDR3 is given with its conserved first and last residue. Fields, in order: V gene, CDR3 protein.

v_gene: TRBV6-6
CDR3aa: CASSLQPGVAYEQYF

v_gene: TRBV7-9
CDR3aa: CASGEQSYNEQFF

v_gene: TRBV12-5
CDR3aa: CASGLGQGNGYTF

v_gene: TRBV6-5
CDR3aa: CASSYSRRAYEQYF

v_gene: TRBV7-2
CDR3aa: CASSASWTSGRGEQFF

v_gene: TRBV9
CDR3aa: CASSFDSHTGELFF

v_gene: TRBV4-3
CDR3aa: CASSLRTGGTYEQYF

v_gene: TRBV29-1
CDR3aa: CSVRLRFSSSYEQYF

v_gene: TRBV7-2
CDR3aa: CASSPGQGVLEQFF

v_gene: TRBV7-9
CDR3aa: CASSLRTGTDTQYF

v_gene: TRBV27
CDR3aa: CASSLQGLHTDTQYF

v_gene: TRBV27
CDR3aa: CASSPRPSGGYNEQFF

v_gene: TRBV9
CDR3aa: CASSAQGLYTF

v_gene: TRBV7-6
CDR3aa: CASSRAERASESSYEQYF

v_gene: TRBV28
CDR3aa: CASRQDRAGGELFF

v_gene: TRBV30
CDR3aa: CAWKVRGSNEKLFF

v_gene: TRBV7-2
CDR3aa: CASSATQGAGEKLFF

v_gene: TRBV30
CDR3aa: CAWSRLAGNTDTQYF

v_gene: TRBV11-2
CDR3aa: CASSWEGIAVNYGYTF

v_gene: TRBV7-2
CDR3aa: CASGWSSYNEQFF

v_gene: TRBV30
CDR3aa: CAWSVRSLTNTEAFF

v_gene: TRBV18
CDR3aa: CASAGQGRSPLHF

v_gene: TRBV4-1
CDR3aa: CASSQGLINQPQHF

v_gene: TRBV30
CDR3aa: CAWSQQRASTDTQYF

v_gene: TRBV18
CDR3aa: CASSLYTGDPSGYTF

v_gene: TRBV15
CDR3aa: CATSRGSSGSDEQYF

v_gene: TRBV5-1
CDR3aa: CASSPGTGVTGELFF

v_gene: TRBV5-4
CDR3aa: CASSSPGLNTEAFF

v_gene: TRBV7-8
CDR3aa: CASSLVGTGSAWSNQPQHF

v_gene: TRBV28
CDR3aa: CASSSGAAGTDTQYF

v_gene: TRBV7-2
CDR3aa: CASSLAGAGGLPDTQYF

v_gene: TRBV29-1
CDR3aa: CSVSGARGNTEAFF